What follows is one T cell receptor (beta chain) and its context. This clonotype was recorded at least ten times. The antigen it binds to is not known. The input lacks base qualities; no much larger clone sits a single base away. Sequencing used an Illumina HiSeq 2500. Quantitative 5'-RACE with molecular barcodes was used to prepare TCR beta libraries. The study's own analysis went as follows. Disease-linked TCR variants were identified with a new computational method built on a probabilistic model of VDJ rearrangement. Using fastp at Q25 and MiXCR, TCRdb reprocessed the public reads and kept productive beta chains. Each entry merges the rows of one CDR3 protein and shows their most common DNA and genes. What appears here as the V and J calls and clone size reflects TCRdb's work, not the paper's. In all, the sample holds fewer than 250,000 distinct CDR3 sequences, and about 10% of those were seen once. The top ten clonotypes cover 2.6% of the sample.

This sample is drawn from a study of CD8 T cells in ankylosing spondylitis (dated by TCRdb to about 2017). Looking at the study overall: The study set out to find disease-linked TCR variants by profiling T cell receptor beta repertoires in ankylosing spondylitis patients and healthy donors. The full study cohort was made up of approximately 24 ankylosing spondylitis patients and more than 90 healthy donors. Peripheral blood was sampled, and synovial fluid was additionally collected from ankylosing spondylitis patients.

Overall study outcomes, separate from this receptor: Blood from ankylosing spondylitis patients appeared to be characterized by a TCR beta motif composed of eight highly homologous amino acid variants. Significant enrichment of the disease-linked clones was reported in matched synovial fluid samples from ankylosing spondylitis patients. The disease-linked clones had a CD8+ phenotype and were found at relatively low frequencies in peripheral blood. Some TCR beta motif variants had previously been reported in synovial fluid and blood of reactive arthritis patients, which suggested common disease-initiation mechanisms.

The CDR3 starts with the cysteine, ends with the phenylalanine, and has 15 residues. The CDR3 DNA has 45 bases and is translated from base 1. V sheds 5 bases and J sheds 7 bases, leaving 18 bases between their ends. The chain is encoded by TRBV12-3 or TRBV12-4 joined to TRBJ2-1, and TRBD2 may be the D gene, going by 6 matching bases. Sequencing used blood, either unsorted or a sorted T cell fraction (not recorded which). The clonotype comes from a male donor with ankylosing spondylitis or in good health (not recorded which). The nucleotide sequence is given as TGTGCCAGCAGTGGGGACTCTCCAACTGGGAATGAGCAGTTCTTC. It specifies CASSGDSPTGNEQFF.